This paragraph reports one T cell receptor beta chain. Antigen unknown. The assay was immunoSEQ multiplex PCR, and TCRdb's table has in-frame clones only and misses some. This sample yields just under 65,000 clones, of which 75% to 95% are seen a single time; over 4% belongs to the top ten. The record originates from a study of OX40 agonist ivuxolimab in advanced cancers. Whole-study context: Eligibility rules accepted prior anti-PD-1, anti-PD-L1 or anti-CTLA-4 therapy, and roughly 40% had some. Findings of the study overall: With doses of 0.1 to 3.0 mg/kg, CD4+ and CD8+ blood T cells had undergone clonal expansion by week 6.

CDR3 length: 11 amino acids. Germline CDR1 reads MNHNS; CDR2 reads SASEGT. The V end lost 7 bases, the J end lost 0 bases, and 4 bases lay between the germline ends. The genes are TRBV6-1 and TRBJ2-7; D call uncertain. The sequenced sample was CD4+ or CD8+ T cells sorted from blood, obtained in a trial of the OX40 agonist ivuxolimab. The sequence was obtained from an adult with an advanced solid tumor such as melanoma, head and neck, liver or kidney cancer. CDR3 nucleotides: TGTGCCAGCACCGACTCCTACGAGCAGTACTTC. Translation gives CASTDSYEQYF.